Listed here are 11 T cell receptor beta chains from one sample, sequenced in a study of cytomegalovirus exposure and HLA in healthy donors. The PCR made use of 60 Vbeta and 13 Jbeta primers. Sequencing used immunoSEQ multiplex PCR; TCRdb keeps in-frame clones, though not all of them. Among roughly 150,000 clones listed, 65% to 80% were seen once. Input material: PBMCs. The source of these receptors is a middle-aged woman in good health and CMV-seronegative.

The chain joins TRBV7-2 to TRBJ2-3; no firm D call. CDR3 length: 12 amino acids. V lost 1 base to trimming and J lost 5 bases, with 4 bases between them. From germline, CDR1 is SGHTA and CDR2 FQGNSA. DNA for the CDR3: TGTGCCAGCAGCTTAGATAAAGATACGCAGTATTTT. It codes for CASSLDKDTQYF.

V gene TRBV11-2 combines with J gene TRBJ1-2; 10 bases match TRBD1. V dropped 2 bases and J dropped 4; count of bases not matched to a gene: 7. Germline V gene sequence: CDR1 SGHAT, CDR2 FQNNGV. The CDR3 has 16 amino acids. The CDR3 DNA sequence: TGTGCCAGCAGCTTACGACCGGACAGGGGGATCTATGGCTACACCTTC. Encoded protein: CASSLRPDRGIYGYTF.

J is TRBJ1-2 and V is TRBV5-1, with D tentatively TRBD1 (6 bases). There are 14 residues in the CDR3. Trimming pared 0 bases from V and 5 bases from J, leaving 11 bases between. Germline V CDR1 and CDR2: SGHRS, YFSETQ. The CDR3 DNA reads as TGCGCCAGCAGCTTGGCCACAGGGTCGTATGGCTACACCTTC. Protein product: CASSLATGSYGYTF.

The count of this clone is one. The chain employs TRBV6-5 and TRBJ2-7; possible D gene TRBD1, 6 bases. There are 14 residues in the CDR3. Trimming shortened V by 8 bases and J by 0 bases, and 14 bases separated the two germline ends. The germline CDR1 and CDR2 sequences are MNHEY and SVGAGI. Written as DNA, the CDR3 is TGTGCCAGCCGTAAGACAGGCGACTCCTACGAGCAGTACTTC. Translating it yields CASRKTGDSYEQYF.

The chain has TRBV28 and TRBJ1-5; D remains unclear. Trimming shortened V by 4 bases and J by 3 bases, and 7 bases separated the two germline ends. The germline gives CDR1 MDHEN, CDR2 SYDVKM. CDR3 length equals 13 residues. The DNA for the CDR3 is TGTGCCAGCAGTTGGGCAGTCAATCAGCCCCAGCATTTT. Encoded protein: CASSWAVNQPQHF. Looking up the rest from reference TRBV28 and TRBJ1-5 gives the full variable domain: DVKVTQSSRYLVKRTGEKVFLECVQDMDHENMFWYRQDPGLGLRLIYFSYDVKMKEKGDIPEGYSVSREKKERFSLILESASTNQTSMYLCASSWAVNQPQHFGDGTRLSIL.

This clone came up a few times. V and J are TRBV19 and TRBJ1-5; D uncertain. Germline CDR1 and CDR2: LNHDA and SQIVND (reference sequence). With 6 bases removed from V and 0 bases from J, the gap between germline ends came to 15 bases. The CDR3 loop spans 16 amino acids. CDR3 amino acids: CASRSGGSYSNQPQHF. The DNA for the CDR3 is TGTGCCAGTAGGTCAGGTGGGTCCTATAGCAATCAGCCCCAGCATTTT.

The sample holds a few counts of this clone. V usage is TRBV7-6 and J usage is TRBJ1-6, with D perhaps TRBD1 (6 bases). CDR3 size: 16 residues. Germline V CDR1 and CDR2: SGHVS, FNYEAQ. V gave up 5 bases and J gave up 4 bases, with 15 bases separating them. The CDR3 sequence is CASSPTYRAYNSPLHF. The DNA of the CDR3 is TGTGCCAGCAGCCCCACTTACAGGGCGTATAATTCACCCCTCCACTTT.

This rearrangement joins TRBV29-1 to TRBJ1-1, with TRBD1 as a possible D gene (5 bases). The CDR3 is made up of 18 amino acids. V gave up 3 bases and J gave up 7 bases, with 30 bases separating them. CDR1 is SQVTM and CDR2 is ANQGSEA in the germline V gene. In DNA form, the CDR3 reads TGCAGCGTTGATACGGATTGGTCCCTGGGCAGGGCCTCCTTTGAAGCTTTCTTT. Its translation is CSVDTDWSLGRASFEAFF.

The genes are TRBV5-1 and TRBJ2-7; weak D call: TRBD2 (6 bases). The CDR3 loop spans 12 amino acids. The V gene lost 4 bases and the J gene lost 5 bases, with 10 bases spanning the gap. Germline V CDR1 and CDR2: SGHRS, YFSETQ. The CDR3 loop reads CASSEEGHEQYF. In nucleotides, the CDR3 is TGCGCCAGCAGCGAGGAGGGCCACGAGCAGTACTTC.

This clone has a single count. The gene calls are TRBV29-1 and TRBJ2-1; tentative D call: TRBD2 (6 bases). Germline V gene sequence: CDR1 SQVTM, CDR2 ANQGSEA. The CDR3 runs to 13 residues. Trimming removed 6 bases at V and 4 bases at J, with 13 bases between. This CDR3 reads CSVRDFRYNEQFF. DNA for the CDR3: TGCAGCGTCCGGGACTTCAGATACAATGAGCAGTTCTTC.

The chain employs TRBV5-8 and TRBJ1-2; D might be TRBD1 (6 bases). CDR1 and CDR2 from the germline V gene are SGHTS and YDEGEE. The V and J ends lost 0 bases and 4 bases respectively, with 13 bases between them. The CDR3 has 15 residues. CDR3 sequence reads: CASSLAFDRTYGYTF. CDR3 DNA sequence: TGTGCCAGCAGCTTGGCCTTCGACAGGACCTATGGCTACACCTTC.